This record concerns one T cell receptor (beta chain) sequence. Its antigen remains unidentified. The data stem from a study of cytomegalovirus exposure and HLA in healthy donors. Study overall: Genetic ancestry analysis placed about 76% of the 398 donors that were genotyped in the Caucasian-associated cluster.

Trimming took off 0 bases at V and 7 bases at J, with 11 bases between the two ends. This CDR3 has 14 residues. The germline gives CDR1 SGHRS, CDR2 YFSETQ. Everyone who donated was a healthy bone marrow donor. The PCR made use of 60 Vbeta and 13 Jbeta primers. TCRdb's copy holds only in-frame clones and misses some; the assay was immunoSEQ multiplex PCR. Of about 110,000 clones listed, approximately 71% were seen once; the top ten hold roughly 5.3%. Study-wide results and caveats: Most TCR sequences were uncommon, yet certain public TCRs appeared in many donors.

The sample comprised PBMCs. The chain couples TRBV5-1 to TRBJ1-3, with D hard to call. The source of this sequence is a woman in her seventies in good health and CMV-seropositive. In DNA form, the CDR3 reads TGCGCCAGCAGCTTGGTTGGCGAGAGGAACACCATATATTTT. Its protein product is CASSLVGERNTIYF.